This T cell receptor beta chain appears in the sequencing data of a study of T cells after yellow fever vaccination. Across the study: Preparation of the low-cell-number fractions used SMART-Seq v4 Ultra Low Input.

Overall study findings and caveats: Abundant contaminating clonotypes from the bulk population could appear in FACS-sorted repertoires.

For TCR, cDNA came from 5'RACE template switching, which added a universal primer site and UMIs. TCRdb ran MiXCR on the 5' RACE reads and lists one entry per CDR3 protein. The table includes 450,000 to 550,000 distinct CDR3 sequences, 21% detected once. From germline, CDR1 is LGHNA and CDR2 YSLEER. Trimming removed 6 bases from V and 4 bases from J, with 13 bases in between. This CDR3 is 14 amino acids long. As regards this clonotype: Its antigen is undetermined.

This sample comprised PBMCs, obtained 20 to 25 days after the first yellow fever vaccination. The receptor was isolated from a man aged 18-30 years who received the YFV17D yellow fever vaccine. V gene TRBV4-3 combines with J gene TRBJ2-1; D is tentatively TRBD1 or TRBD2 (5 bases each). The CDR3 region has the DNA TGCGCCAGCAGGTGGGACGTTAAGTACAATGAGCAGTTCTTC. Amino acid sequence: CASRWDVKYNEQFF.